This T cell receptor beta chain was recovered during a study of blood T cell repertoires in COVID-19. Whole-study context: The United States, Italy and Spain were the sources of the acute and convalescent COVID-19 samples. In each case, the material was cDNA or gDNA derived from T cells, B-cell-depleted T cells, or PBMCs.

Authors' analysis steps: The authors estimated nucleated cell counts from reference gene primer amplification. Measured with immunoSEQ multiplex PCR; TCRdb has only the in-frame clones, and not every one. D and trimming come from the DNA, and the V and J calls and clone size come from that table. The sample records 140,000 or so clones, roughly 81% being singletons. There are 14 residues in the CDR3. Trimming shortened V by 8 bases and J by 5 bases, and 16 bases separated the two germline ends. The germline V gene has CDR1 LNHDA and CDR2 SQIVND (reference sequence). V gene TRBV19 combines with J gene TRBJ1-5, with D possibly matching TRBD1 (6 bases). This TCR was sampled from a human donor with acute or convalescent COVID-19. The donor label of this sample is uncertain. Sequencing input: peripheral blood. The CDR3 reads CASQNRVRDQPQHF. The CDR3 DNA is TGTGCCAGTCAGAACAGGGTTCGGGATCAGCCCCAGCATTTT.